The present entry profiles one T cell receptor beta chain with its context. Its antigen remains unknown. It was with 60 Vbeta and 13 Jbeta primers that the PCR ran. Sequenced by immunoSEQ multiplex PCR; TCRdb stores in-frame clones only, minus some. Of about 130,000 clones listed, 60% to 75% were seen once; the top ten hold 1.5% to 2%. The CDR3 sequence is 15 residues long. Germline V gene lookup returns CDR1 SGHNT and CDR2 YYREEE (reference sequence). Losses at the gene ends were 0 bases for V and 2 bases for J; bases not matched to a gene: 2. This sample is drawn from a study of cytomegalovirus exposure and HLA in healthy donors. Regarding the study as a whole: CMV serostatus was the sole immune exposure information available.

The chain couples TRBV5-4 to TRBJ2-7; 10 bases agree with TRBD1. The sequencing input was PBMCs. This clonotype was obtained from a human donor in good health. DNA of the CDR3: TGTGCCAGCAGCTTGGAGGGGACAGGGGCCTACGAGCAGTACTTC. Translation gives CASSLEGTGAYEQYF.